The 12 T cell receptor beta chains below come from one sample, sequenced in a study of T cell responses to AZD1222 COVID-19 vaccine. TCRdb's table, derived via immunoSEQ multiplex PCR, lists solely in-frame clones and lacks some. The repertoire has roughly 120,000 clones, around 90% of them found once; the top ten carry under 5%. Material: peripheral blood, obtained on day 0 of AZD1222 vaccination. These receptors were collected from an adult in good health.

The V call is TRBV2, the J call TRBJ1-5, with unresolved D. Germline assignment: CDR1 SNHLY and CDR2 FYNNEI. The CDR3 runs 15 residues. V was pared by 2 bases and J by 0 bases, with 8 bases between. The CDR3 spells CASSEQPYSNQPQHF. The CDR3, as DNA: TGTGCCAGCAGTGAACAGCCTTATAGCAATCAGCCCCAGCATTTT.

This chain joins TRBV19 and TRBJ1-2; D remains ambiguous. The CDR3 sequence is 12 residues long. V was shortened by 5 bases and J by 8 bases, with 12 bases between the two germline ends. CDR1 and CDR2 (germline): LNHDA, SQIVND (reference sequence). The CDR3 DNA is TGTGCCAGTAGTCCGAAGGGCTTCGGCTACACCTTC. It specifies CASSPKGFGYTF.

The chain carries TRBV5-1 and TRBJ1-1; a possible D gene is TRBD1 (5 bases). V gave up 3 bases and J gave up 2 bases, with 8 bases separating them. The length of the CDR3 is 13 residues. CDR1 is SGHRS, CDR2 YFSETQ, per germline. CDR3 coding DNA: TGCGCCAGCAGCTCGACAGTAAACACTGAAGCTTTCTTT. The encoded protein is CASSSTVNTEAFF.

On this clone: A junction boundary mismatches the germline segment, possibly from a read error. V gene TRBV3-1 (or the pseudogene TRBV3-2) combines with J gene TRBJ2-5; no definite D call. Germline V CDR1 and CDR2: LGHDT, YNNKEL (reference sequence). The CDR3 runs to 13 residues. CDR3 region: CASSQENHQSDHF. CDR3 DNA: TGTGCCAGCAGCCAAGAAAATCACCAGTCCGACCACTTC.

J is TRBJ1-3 and V is TRBV18; no clear D gene. The germline gives CDR1 KGHSH, CDR2 LQKENI. Trimming left V 4 bases short and J 0 bases short, with 13 bases between. The CDR3 has 16 amino acids. The chain's CDR3 is CASSLRGRSSGNTIYF. As DNA, the CDR3 is TGTGCCAGCTCACTTCGTGGTCGGAGCTCTGGAAACACCATATATTTT.

The chain joins TRBV6-5 to TRBJ1-1; D not resolved. Trimming took 1 base from V and 3 from J, leaving 9 bases between them. This CDR3 region has 14 residues. CDR1 is MNHEY, CDR2 SVGAGI, per germline. As DNA, the CDR3 is TGTGCCAGCAGTTACTTGGGCAGCCACACTGAAGCTTTCTTT. As protein: CASSYLGSHTEAFF.

The V call is TRBV28, the J call TRBJ2-6, with D unresolved. This CDR3 is built from 16 residues. Germline values: CDR1 MDHEN, CDR2 SYDVKM. Trimming shortened V by 2 bases and J by 0 bases, and 8 bases separated the two germline ends. The CDR3 nucleotides are TGTGCCAGCAGTTTAATGGCAGCCTCTGGGGCCAACGTCCTGACTTTC. Protein sequence: CASSLMAASGANVLTF.

The J gene is TRBJ2-1, the V gene TRBV7-2; D not certain. V lost 2 bases to trimming and J lost 0 bases, with 5 bases between them. Germline CDR1 and CDR2: SGHTA and FQGNSA. The CDR3 totals 14 residues. CDR3 amino acids: CASSLSHSYNEQFF. As DNA, the CDR3 is TGTGCCAGCAGCTTATCCCACTCCTACAATGAGCAGTTCTTC.

The V call is TRBV11-2, the J call TRBJ2-2; the D is unclear. Trimming took 2 bases from V and 1 from J, leaving 14 bases between them. CDR3 length: 17 residues. CDR1 is SGHAT, CDR2 FQNNGV, per germline. The CDR3 loop is CASSLKPSGVNTGELFF. CDR3 bases: TGTGCCAGCAGCTTAAAGCCCTCAGGAGTGAACACCGGGGAGCTGTTTTTT.

The rearrangement links TRBV2 to TRBJ1-5, with no clear D. The germline CDR1 and CDR2 sequences are SNHLY and FYNNEI. V lost 7 bases and J 3 bases, leaving 13 bases between the germline ends. The CDR3 loop spans 14 amino acids. CDR3 protein: CASTAGQLNQPQHF. CDR3 nucleotides: TGTGCCAGCACCGCTGGCCAACTCAATCAGCCCCAGCATTTT. Filled out from reference TRBV2 and TRBJ1-5, the complete variable domain reads EPEVTQTPSHQVTQMGQEVILRCVPISNHLYFYWYRQILGQKVEFLVSFYNNEISEKSEIFDDQFSVERPDGSNFTLKIRSTKLEDSAMYFCASTAGQLNQPQHFGDGTRLSIL.

V is TRBV19 and J is TRBJ2-6; D ambiguous. Trimming took 8 bases from V and 0 from J, leaving 5 bases between them. This CDR3 is 13 amino acids long. Germline CDR1 is LNHDA and CDR2 is SQIVND (reference sequence). In DNA form, the CDR3 reads TGTGCCAGTTGTAACTCTGGGGCCAACGTCCTGACTTTC. It specifies CASCNSGANVLTF.

The chain carries TRBV4-1 and TRBJ2-5; maybe TRBD1 (6 bases). The CDR3 spans 14 residues. Germline assignment: CDR1 MGHRA and CDR2 YSYEKL. V lost 4 bases and J 1 base, leaving 10 bases between the germline ends. This CDR3 is CASSRSTGQETQYF. The CDR3 DNA reads as TGCGCCAGCAGCCGTTCGACAGGCCAAGAGACCCAGTACTTC.